This T cell receptor beta chain derives from a study of cytomegalovirus exposure and HLA in healthy donors. Trimming stripped 7 bases from V and 5 bases from J, with 14 bases between. The germline V gene encodes CDR1 MNHNS and CDR2 SASEGT. CDR3 length: 13 residues. PCR involved 60 Vbeta and 13 Jbeta primers. Clones were sequenced by immunoSEQ multiplex PCR, and TCRdb holds only the in-frame ones, with some missing. The sample contains about 170,000 clones, around 79% of which appear only once. What was sequenced was PBMCs. This sequence originates from a woman in her forties or fifties in good health and CMV-seropositive. J is TRBJ1-1 and V is TRBV6-1; no clear D gene. The CDR3, as DNA: TGTGCCAGCACCCGAAGCGGCACAACTGAAGCTTTCTTT. Encoded protein: CASTRSGTTEAFF.